The 15 T cell receptor beta chains presented below share a single source sample, sequenced in a study of T-cell memory formation after mild COVID-19. TCRdb recomputed calls from the 5' RACE reads with MiXCR, one row per CDR3 protein. The sample comprises about 250,000 distinct CDR3 sequences, roughly 14% of which are singletons, and 2% to 2.5% rests with the top ten. Specimen: PBMCs or a T cell subset sorted from them (not recorded which). The receptors derive from an adult woman who had mild COVID-19 (a few samples of this study predate the infection). Cell type and time point are not known.

J is TRBJ2-7 and V is TRBV6-5, with D maybe TRBD2 (6 bases). The CDR3 runs to 14 residues. CDR1 is MNHEY and CDR2 is SVGAGI in the germline V gene. V lost 5 bases, J lost 3 bases, and 14 bases lay in between. The CDR3: CASSRDSRVYEQYF. The CDR3 region has the DNA TGTGCCAGCAGTAGGGACTCCCGGGTCTACGAGCAGTACTTC.

This clonotype has a handful of counts. The chain has TRBV20-1 and TRBJ1-1; tentative D call: TRBD1 (6 bases). The CDR3 consists of 10 residues. Germline loops: CDR1 DFQATT, CDR2 SNEGSKA (reference sequence). The ends were cut back, 6 bases at V and 9 bases at J, with 11 bases in the middle. The CDR3, as DNA: TGCAGTGCGAGGACAGTACAAGCTTTCTTT. Amino acids: CSARTVQAFF.

Many counts were recorded for this clonotype. The chain joins TRBV20-1 to TRBJ2-2; D not certain. The germline gives CDR1 DFQATT, CDR2 SNEGSKA (reference sequence). The CDR3 extends over 14 amino acids. V lost 3 bases, J lost 6 bases, and 14 bases lay in between. The CDR3 loop is CSASALVSAGELFF. The CDR3 coding sequence is TGCAGTGCTAGTGCGCTAGTGTCGGCCGGGGAGCTGTTTTTT.

The chain carries TRBV7-6 and TRBJ1-3; D is perhaps TRBD1 (5 bases). Trimming pared 5 bases from V and 6 bases from J, leaving 17 bases between. The germline gives CDR1 SGHVS, CDR2 FNYEAQ. The CDR3 length is 15 residues. Written as DNA, the CDR3 is TGTGCCAGCAGCCAGAGACCAGGGAGGACAAACACCATATATTTT. This encodes CASSQRPGRTNTIYF.

This clonotype was seen a few times. This sequence joins TRBV18 and TRBJ2-7; D remains ambiguous. The CDR3 consists of 14 residues. Germline lookup yields CDR1 KGHSH and CDR2 LQKENI. Between the trimmed V and J ends, which lost 2 bases and 2 bases, there was a span of 10 bases. CDR3 amino acids: CASSPTFQTYEQYF. DNA for the CDR3: TGTGCCAGCTCACCAACATTTCAAACCTACGAGCAGTACTTC.

The gene calls are TRBV6-6 and TRBJ1-2; D is possibly TRBD1 (6 bases). Per the germline V gene, CDR1 is MNHNY and CDR2 is SVGAGI (reference sequence). Trimming took off 0 bases at V and 1 base at J, with 9 bases between the two ends. This CDR3 comprises 15 residues. The CDR3 region is CASSYSGQFNYGYTF. The CDR3 region has the DNA TGTGCCAGCAGTTACTCAGGACAGTTTAACTATGGCTACACCTTC.

This clonotype has at least ten counts. J is TRBJ1-1 and V is TRBV6-1; D possibly corresponds to TRBD1 (6 bases). The CDR3 length is 14 residues. The germline V gene has CDR1 MNHNS and CDR2 SASEGT. V was clipped by 6 bases and J by 3 bases, with 14 bases between them. CDR3: CASSGGQGHTEAFF. For the CDR3, the DNA is TGTGCCAGCAGCGGAGGGCAGGGGCACACTGAAGCTTTCTTT.

V and J are TRBV12-3 or TRBV12-4 and TRBJ2-2; TRBD2 matches 10 bases. With 8 bases clipped from V and 2 bases from J, the junction kept 5 bases outside the gene matches. The CDR3 runs to 15 residues. For the CDR3, the DNA is TGTGCCAGCTCCCGACTAGCGGGTAACACCGGGGAGCTGTTTTTT. Protein product: CASSRLAGNTGELFF.

This clonotype was counted between two and nine times. The genes are TRBV4-2 and TRBJ1-2; the match to TRBD1 covers 9 bases. This CDR3 contains 14 residues. CDR1 and CDR2 from the germline V gene are LGHNA and YNFKEQ. Trimming removed 3 bases from V and 6 bases from J; junction bases left unmatched: 5. This chain's CDR3 is CASSHTDRGNGYTF. CDR3 in DNA: TGTGCCAGCAGCCACACAGACAGGGGGAATGGCTACACCTTC.

The J gene is TRBJ1-1, the V gene TRBV12-3 or TRBV12-4; 8 bases are a match to TRBD1. Trimming took 6 bases from V and 3 from J; bases not matched to a gene: 6. The CDR3 is made up of 14 amino acids. As DNA, the CDR3 is TGTGCCAGCAGGGACAGGGCCTCATACACTGAAGCTTTCTTT. Its protein is CASRDRASYTEAFF.

CDR3 sequence (DNA): TGTGCCAGCAGCCGGCAGACCACAGATACGCAGTATTTT. It translates to CASSRQTTDTQYF. V usage is TRBV3-1 and J usage is TRBJ2-3, with D uncertain. This CDR3 contains 13 residues. The germline V gene encodes CDR1 LGHDT and CDR2 YNNKEL (reference sequence). V was trimmed by 4 bases and J by 2 bases, leaving 7 bases between them.

V usage is TRBV12-3 or TRBV12-4 and J usage is TRBJ2-7; maybe TRBD2 (6 bases). This CDR3 is 17 amino acids long. V dropped 5 bases and J dropped 0 bases, with 20 bases sitting between them. DNA for the CDR3: TGTGCCAGCAGTCCGCCTAGGGGCGGGGCATCCTCCTACGAGCAGTACTTC. As protein: CASSPPRGGASSYEQYF.

This clonotype was counted at least ten times. The rearrangement joins TRBV7-2 to TRBJ1-3; TRBD1 agrees at 11 bases. The length of the CDR3 is 15 residues. Trimming took 5 bases from V and 4 from J; bases not matched to a gene: 4. The V gene's germline CDR1 is SGHTA and CDR2 FQGNSA. In nucleotides, the CDR3 is TGTGCCAGCAGCCTGGACAGGGGGCAGGGAAACACCATATATTTT. Translation: CASSLDRGQGNTIYF.

On this clonotype itself: The junction and the germline gene differ at one end; a read error may be behind it. This chain joins TRBV2 and TRBJ1-2; D is unclear. Germline CDR1 is SNHLY and CDR2 is FYNNEI. The CDR3 length is 12 residues. The CDR3 DNA reads as TGTTCCAGCAGTGTGAAGGGAGGCGGCTACACCTTC. This encodes CSSSVKGGGYTF.

This chain joins TRBV7-6 and TRBJ2-4; 8 bases align to TRBD1. V shed 5 bases, J shed 7 bases, and the junction held 16 bases outside the gene matches. Per the germline V gene, CDR1 is SGHVS and CDR2 is FNYEAQ. This CDR3 is built from 17 residues. For the CDR3, the DNA is TGTGCCAGCAGCCCGGGGGCAGGGGGCAAACTCAGGAACATTCAGTACTTC. This encodes CASSPGAGGKLRNIQYF.